The rows below give T cell receptor beta chains drawn from one sample of a study of fetal regulatory T cell absence and autoimmunity. Sequencing was performed with immunoSEQ multiplex PCR; in TCRdb, only in-frame clones are kept and a portion is missing. The sample contains more than 85,000 clones, 72% of which appear only once. Input material: pancreas tissue. Receptors were obtained from a male donor with IPEX syndrome. Both conserved end residues are part of each CDR3. The order of the fields is D gene, J gene, V gene, clone size, CDR3 DNA, CDR3 protein. A D gene is named only where the DNA matches it firmly. Rows may omit the clone size; those that give it use once, few, many or a size class.

D: .
J: TRBJ2-7
V: TRBV18
size: .
DNA: TGTGCCAGCTCAGGGACGTTTCCCTCCTACGAGCAGTACTTC
CDR3: CASSGTFPSYEQYF

D: .
J: TRBJ1-5
V: TRBV5-8
size: .
DNA: TGTGCCAGCAGCTTGGCAGGTTTAAGCCCGCCCCACAATCAGCCCCAGCATTTT
CDR3: CASSLAGLSPPHNQPQHF

D: TRBD2
J: TRBJ2-2
V: TRBV9
size: .
DNA: TGTGCCAGCAGCCTCCGGGGGGGGACCGGGGAGCTGTTTTTT
CDR3: CASSLRGGTGELFF

D: .
J: TRBJ2-7
V: TRBV7-9
size: .
DNA: TGTGCCAGCAGCTCTTCTTCCTACGAGCAGTACTTC
CDR3: CASSSSSYEQYF

D: .
J: TRBJ2-3
V: TRBV5-8
size: once
DNA: TGTGCCAGCAGCCCCCCGAATACGCAGTATTTT
CDR3: CASSPPNTQYF

D: .
J: TRBJ2-7
V: TRBV6-5
size: .
DNA: TGTGCCAGCAGCGTAGGTGGTGAATTCGAGCAGTACTTC
CDR3: CASSVGGEFEQYF

D: .
J: TRBJ2-2
V: TRBV6-5
size: .
DNA: TGTGCCAGCAGTTATTATCCGCTCGGGGAGCTGTTTTTT
CDR3: CASSYYPLGELFF

D: .
J: TRBJ1-2
V: TRBV5-5
size: .
DNA: TGTGCCAGCAGCTTGGTGCCGCAATGGGGAGATGGCTACACCTTC
CDR3: CASSLVPQWGDGYTF

D: .
J: TRBJ1-3
V: TRBV27
size: .
DNA: TGTGCCAGCAGTTTACAGGGGTTTGGAAACACCATATATTTT
CDR3: CASSLQGFGNTIYF

D: .
J: TRBJ2-7
V: TRBV6-5
size: once
DNA: TGTGCCAGCAGTTACTCTACTAGAAGGTTACCCGAGCAGTACTTC
CDR3: CASSYSTRRLPEQYF

D: .
J: TRBJ2-3
V: TRBV29-1
size: .
DNA: TGCAGCGTGTACACAGATACGCAGTATTTT
CDR3: CSVYTDTQYF

D: .
J: TRBJ2-7
V: TRBV29-1
size: .
DNA: TGCAGCGTCGAAACTAGGGGCATGTTCTACGAGCAGTACTTC
CDR3: CSVETRGMFYEQYF

D: .
J: TRBJ2-5
V: TRBV7-9
size: .
DNA: TGTGCCAGCAGCTTACGTTCGAGTGTCCAAGAGACCCAGTACTTC
CDR3: CASSLRSSVQETQYF

D: TRBD1
J: TRBJ1-1
V: TRBV6-5
size: .
DNA: TGTGCCAGCAGTTACGAACCCAGGGGGCACACTGAAGCTTTCTTT
CDR3: CASSYEPRGHTEAFF

D: .
J: TRBJ1-4
V: TRBV5-8
size: .
DNA: TGTGCCAGCAGCGTCTCGCGCGAAAAACTGTTTTTT
CDR3: CASSVSREKLFF

D: .
J: TRBJ1-3
V: TRBV5-1
size: .
DNA: TGCGCCAGCAGCTTAACAGGGTTTGGAAACACCATATATTTT
CDR3: CASSLTGFGNTIYF

D: TRBD2
J: TRBJ2-7
V: TRBV5-1
size: .
DNA: TGCGCCAGCAGCCCGCGACTAGCGAGGATCTACGAGCAGTACTTC
CDR3: CASSPRLARIYEQYF